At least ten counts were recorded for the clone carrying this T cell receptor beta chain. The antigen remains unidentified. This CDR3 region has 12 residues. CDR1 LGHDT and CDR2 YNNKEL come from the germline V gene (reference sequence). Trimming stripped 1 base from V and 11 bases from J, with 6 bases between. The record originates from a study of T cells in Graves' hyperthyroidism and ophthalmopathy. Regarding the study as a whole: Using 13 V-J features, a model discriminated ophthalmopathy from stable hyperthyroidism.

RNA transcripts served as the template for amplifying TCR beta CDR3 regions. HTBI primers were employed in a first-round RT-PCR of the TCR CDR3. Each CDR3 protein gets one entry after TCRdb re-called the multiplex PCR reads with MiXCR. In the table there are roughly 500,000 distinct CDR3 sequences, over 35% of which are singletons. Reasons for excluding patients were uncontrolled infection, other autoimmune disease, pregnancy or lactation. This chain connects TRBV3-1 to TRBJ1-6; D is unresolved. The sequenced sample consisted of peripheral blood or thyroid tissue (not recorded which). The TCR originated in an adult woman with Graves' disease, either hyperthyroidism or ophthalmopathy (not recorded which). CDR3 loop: CASSQGDPPLHF. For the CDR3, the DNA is TGTGCCAGCAGCCAAGGGGATCCACCCCTCCACTTT. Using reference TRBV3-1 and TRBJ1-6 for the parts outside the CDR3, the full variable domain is DTAVSQTPKYLVTQMGNDKSIKCEQNLGHDTMYWYKQDSKKFLKIMFSYNNKELIINETVPNRFSPKSPDKAHLNLHINSLELGDSAVYFCASSQGDPPLHFGNGTRLTVT.